This passage covers 14 T cell receptor beta chains from one sample sequenced in a study of regulatory T cells in long-lasting Graves disease. The time point was: newly diagnosed GD, antithyroid drugs for less than 3 months. Scientists built the TCR library using RNA that was extracted from PBMCs. Arm-PCR of CDR3 regions with iRepertoire HTBI primers generated TCR beta libraries. MiXCR, applied by TCRdb to the multiplex PCR reads, yields one record per CDR3 protein. Of some 460,000 distinct CDR3 sequences in the sample, roughly 16% were seen once. The data were also submitted as part of a second study, on T cells in Graves' hyperthyroidism and ophthalmopathy.

This material consisted of peripheral blood mononuclear cells (PBMCs), taken at new diagnosis, from a patient treated with antithyroid drugs. These receptors originate from a man between 40 and 49 years old with Graves disease.

The chain couples TRBV13 to TRBJ2-3, with 13 bases lining up with TRBD2. The CDR3 is 17 residues long. V was clipped by 4 bases and J by 0 bases; unmatched bases: 4. The germline V gene has CDR1 PRHDT and CDR2 FYEKMQ (reference sequence). In DNA, the CDR3 is TGTGCCAGCAGCTGGACTAGCGGGGGATCTAGCACAGATACGCAGTATTTT. Residues: CASSWTSGGSSTDTQYF.

There are a few counts of this clonotype. This rearrangement joins TRBV3-1 to TRBJ1-6, with unresolved D. Per germline, CDR1 LGHDT and CDR2 YNNKEL (reference sequence). Trimming shortened V by 0 bases and J by 10 bases, and 10 bases separated the two germline ends. The CDR3 totals 14 residues. The CDR3 here is CASSQDGNGSPLHF. The CDR3 DNA reads TGTGCCAGCAGCCAAGACGGGAACGGATCACCCCTCCACTTT.

This clonotype appeared a few times. An end of the junction does not agree with germline; a read error may underlie this. The chain joins TRBV10-3 to TRBJ1-1, with no clear D. The CDR3 has 13 residues. In germline, CDR1 is ENHRY, CDR2 SYGVKD. CDR3 sequence: CAISNGENTGAFF. In nucleotides, the CDR3 is TGTGCCATCAGCAATGGGGAGAACACTGGAGCTTTCTTT.

In this sample, this clonotype turned up many times. The V and J genes are TRBV9 and TRBJ2-7, with TRBD2 matching over 9 bases. Germline lookup yields CDR1 SGDLS and CDR2 YYNGEE. Unmatched junction bases numbered 11, after V lost 5 bases and J lost 5 bases. This CDR3 comprises 15 residues. CDR3 residues: CASSLNGVAGDEQYF. The CDR3 region has the DNA TGTGCCAGCAGTCTGAATGGGGTAGCGGGAGACGAGCAGTACTTC.

CDR3 loop: CASSLHYNEGGYTF. DNA for the CDR3: TGTGCCAGCAGTTTACATTATAACGAGGGTGGCTACACCTTC. The chain couples TRBV27 to TRBJ1-2; no clear D gene. The CDR3 has 14 amino acids. Trimming left V 2 bases short and J 7 bases short, with 14 bases between. Germline lookup yields CDR1 MNHEY and CDR2 SMNVEV (reference sequence).

The chain carries TRBV4-1 and TRBJ2-5; 7 nucleotides match TRBD1. The CDR3 is 18 amino acids. Germline CDR1 and CDR2: MGHRA and YSYEKL. The ends lost 3 bases at V and 1 base at J; junction bases unmatched: 14. CDR3 coding DNA: TGCGCCAGCAGCCACCCAGGACTCAAAGGGGGCCTCCAAGAGACCCAGTACTTC. Residues: CASSHPGLKGGLQETQYF.

This clonotype was found a few times. The chain has TRBV29-1 and TRBJ2-3; D possibly uses TRBD1 or TRBD2 (5 bases each). This CDR3 is 12 amino acids long. V was trimmed by 7 bases and J by 8 bases, leaving 16 bases between them. In germline, CDR1 is SQVTM, CDR2 ANQGSEA. The CDR3 nucleotides read TGCAGCGCTCGGGACGGAGGTGCTACGCAGTATTTT. It translates to CSARDGGATQYF.

The V call is TRBV7-8, the J call TRBJ2-1; D gene unclear. The CDR3 runs 17 residues. The V gene's germline CDR1 is SGHVS and CDR2 FQNEAQ. V gave up 2 bases and J gave up 0 bases, with 14 bases separating them. CDR3 residues: CASSLRSRFSSYNEQFF. The CDR3 coding sequence is TGTGCCAGCAGCTTAAGATCCAGGTTTAGCTCCTACAATGAGCAGTTCTTC.

The rearrangement joins TRBV6-1 to TRBJ2-1; 9 bases match TRBD1. V dropped 7 bases and J dropped 5; count of bases not matched to a gene: 6. This CDR3 is 14 amino acids long. Germline lookup yields CDR1 MNHNS and CDR2 SASEGT. CDR3 nucleotide sequence: TGTGCCAGCAACAGGGGGCGCCCACACAATGAGCAGTTCTTC. It codes for CASNRGRPHNEQFF.

The table lists this clonotype with many counts. V and J are TRBV5-1 and TRBJ2-1; D is perhaps TRBD1 or TRBD2 (5 bases each). CDR3 size: 15 residues. The germline CDR1 and CDR2 sequences are SGHRS and YFSETQ. The ends were cut back, 4 bases at V and 2 bases at J, with 13 bases in the middle. DNA for the CDR3: TGCGCCAGCAGCGAAGATGGGGGTACCTACAATGAGCAGTTCTTC. Translating gives CASSEDGGTYNEQFF. Full variable domain (remainder filled in from reference TRBV5-1 and TRBJ2-1): KAGVTQTPRYLIKTRGQQVTLSCSPISGHRSVSWYQQTPGQGLQFLFEYFSETQRNKGNFPGRFSGRQFSNSRSEMNVSTLELGDSALYLCASSEDGGTYNEQFFGPGTRLTVL.

This clonotype has ten or more counts. The chain is built from TRBV12-3 or TRBV12-4 and TRBJ2-7, with TRBD1 matching 8 bases. The CDR3 extends over 16 amino acids. Trimming at V came to 7 bases and at J to 6 bases, leaving 17 bases not matched to a gene. The CDR3, as DNA: TGTGCCAGCACCCCAGGAACGGCAGGGGGCATAGGCGAGCAGTACTTC. Translating it yields CASTPGTAGGIGEQYF.

As DNA, the CDR3 is TGTGCCAGCAGTCCTAGGGGACAGGGTTCCTACGAGCAGTACTTC. Its translation is CASSPRGQGSYEQYF. The chain combines TRBV6-1 with TRBJ2-7; 9 positions match TRBD1. V shed 5 bases, J shed 1 base, and the junction held 6 bases outside the gene matches. Germline V CDR1 and CDR2: MNHNS, SASEGT. The CDR3 extends over 15 amino acids.

The V gene is TRBV3-1, the J gene TRBJ2-7; 15 positions match TRBD2. V shed 1 base, J shed 6 bases, and the junction held 10 bases outside the gene matches. Looked up from germline, CDR1 is LGHDT and CDR2 is YNNKEL (reference sequence). The CDR3 length is 18 residues. CDR3 sequence (DNA): TGTGCCAGCAGCCAAGTTGTCGGGACTAGCGGGAGGCGAGGCGAGCAGTACTTC. This codes for CASSQVVGTSGRRGEQYF.

V and J are TRBV24-1 and TRBJ2-2; perhaps D is TRBD1 or TRBD2 (5 bases each). The length of the CDR3 is 16 residues. Between the trimmed V and J ends, which lost 3 bases and 2 bases, there was a span of 12 bases. CDR1 and CDR2 (germline): KGHDR, SFDVKD. The CDR3 DNA is TGTGCCACCAGTGATCCTGCAGGGAGAAACACCGGGGAGCTGTTTTTT. Translation: CATSDPAGRNTGELFF.